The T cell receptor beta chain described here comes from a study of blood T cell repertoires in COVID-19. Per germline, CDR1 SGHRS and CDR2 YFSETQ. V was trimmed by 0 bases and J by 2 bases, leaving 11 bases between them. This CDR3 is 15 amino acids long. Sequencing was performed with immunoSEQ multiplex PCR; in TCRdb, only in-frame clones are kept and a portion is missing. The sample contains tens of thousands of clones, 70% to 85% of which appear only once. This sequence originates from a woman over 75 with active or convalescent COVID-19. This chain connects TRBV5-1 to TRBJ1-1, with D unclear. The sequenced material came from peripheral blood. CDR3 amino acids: CASSLVPGANTEAFF. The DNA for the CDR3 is TGCGCCAGCAGCTTGGTACCAGGTGCAAACACTGAAGCTTTCTTT.